Listed below are T cell receptor beta chains from one sample, sequenced in a study of T cell clonotyping in hematopoietic cell transplantation. Data came from immunoSEQ multiplex PCR; TCRdb stores just in-frame clones and leaves some out. The sample holds tens of thousands of clones, about 90% seen once. Sample: peripheral blood mononuclear cells, taken before stem cell transplant. The origin of the receptors is a man younger than 35 with biphenotypic leukemia. Some clones in this sample may be carry-over from other donors' samples. CDR3s include the opening cysteine and the closing phenylalanine or tryptophan. Each record gives: V gene, J gene, D gene, clone size, CDR3 protein, CDR3 DNA. D genes are given only for firm matches. The listing skips clone size in some rows; elsewhere it reads once, few, many or a size class.

>TRBV14|TRBJ1-2|NA|NA
CASSSTGSFGYTF
TGTGCCAGCAGCAGTACAGGGAGTTTTGGCTACACCTTC
>TRBV5-8|TRBJ2-7|NA|NA
CASSSDSYEQYF
TGTGCCAGCAGCTCCGACTCCTACGAGCAGTACTTC
>TRBV5-1|TRBJ2-5|NA|few
CASSFGQGGTQYF
TGCGCCAGCAGCTTCGGACAAGGGGGGACCCAGTACTTC
>TRBV27|TRBJ2-7|NA|NA
CASSHGRTYEQYF
TGTGCCAGCTCTCATGGACGGACCTACGAGCAGTACTTC
>TRBV27|TRBJ2-3|NA|NA
CASSLEQAGVDTQYF
TGTGCCAGCAGTTTAGAACAGGCAGGGGTGGATACGCAGTATTTT
>TRBV2|TRBJ1-2|NA|once
CASSEGAGGVGGYTF
TGTGCCAGCAGTGAAGGGGCGGGGGGGGTAGGGGGCTACACCTTC
>TRBV25-1|TRBJ2-2|TRBD1|NA
CASTPRDRHNTGELFF
TGTGCCAGCACTCCGAGGGACAGGCATAACACCGGGGAGCTGTTTTTT
>TRBV10-2|TRBJ2-1|NA|NA
CASRPGFGVDEQFF
TGCGCCAGCAGGCCGGGGTTCGGGGTCGATGAGCAGTTCTTC
>TRBV6-5|TRBJ1-5|NA|NA
CASTGRPGQPQHF
TGTGCCAGCACCGGTCGGCCCGGTCAGCCCCAGCATTTT
>TRBV20-1|TRBJ2-7|NA|NA
CSANRDWEQYF
TGCAGTGCTAACAGGGATTGGGAGCAGTACTTC
>TRBV6-1|TRBJ2-1|TRBD1|NA
CASSGTGTGVTSEQFF
TGTGCCAGCAGTGGGACCGGGACAGGGGTTACGAGTGAGCAGTTCTTC
>TRBV5-4|TRBJ2-1|TRBD2|NA
CASSFGASGGNEQFF
TGTGCCAGCAGCTTTGGCGCTAGCGGGGGCAATGAGCAGTTCTTC
>TRBV5-4|TRBJ1-6|TRBD1|NA
CASSPTGFYNSPLHF
TGTGCCAGCAGCCCGACAGGGTTCTATAATTCACCCCTCCACTTT
>TRBV28|TRBJ1-2|NA|once
CASSFRGYYGYTF
TGTGCCAGCAGTTTTAGGGGCTACTATGGCTACACCTTC
>TRBV4-1|TRBJ1-4|NA|NA
CASSQVGATNEKLFF
TGCGCCAGCAGCCAAGTGGGGGCAACTAATGAAAAACTGTTTTTT
>TRBV27|TRBJ1-5|TRBD1|NA
CASRPTGAPQPQHF
TGTGCCAGCAGACCCACAGGGGCTCCTCAACCCCAGCATTTT
>TRBV5-1|TRBJ1-1|NA|NA
CASSLASKAFF
TGCGCCAGCAGCTTGGCCTCCAAAGCTTTCTTT
>TRBV2|TRBJ2-7|TRBD1|once
CASNRQGGDYEQYF
TGTGCCAGCAACCGACAGGGGGGGGACTACGAGCAGTACTTC
>TRBV6-5|TRBJ1-2|NA|NA
CASSYTLNRLYGYTF
TGTGCCAGCAGTTACACCCTTAACAGGCTCTATGGCTACACCTTC
>TRBV2|TRBJ1-5|NA|NA
CASSGKGSGTNQPQHF
TGTGCCAGCAGTGGTAAGGGGTCCGGGACAAATCAGCCCCAGCATTTT
>TRBV2|TRBJ2-1|TRBD2|NA
CASSEQRGGIDEQFF
TGTGCCAGCAGTGAGCAGCGGGGGGGAATCGATGAGCAGTTCTTC
>TRBV6-6|TRBJ1-1|NA|NA
CASSYSRNTEAFF
TGTGCCAGCAGTTACTCGAGGAACACTGAAGCTTTCTTT
>TRBV4-1|TRBJ2-7|NA|NA
CASSQALKYEQYF
TGCGCCAGCAGCCAAGCCCTAAAGTACGAGCAGTACTTC
>TRBV5-1|TRBJ1-1|NA|NA
CASSLEVDSMNTEAFF
TGCGCCAGCAGCTTGGAGGTTGACAGTATGAACACTGAAGCTTTCTTT
>TRBV11-2|TRBJ1-4|NA|once
CASRAGTWGEKLFF
TGTGCCAGCAGGGCCGGGACCTGGGGTGAAAAACTGTTTTTT
>TRBV7-2|TRBJ2-7|TRBD2|NA
CASSRLGRAHYEQYF
TGTGCCAGCAGCCGCTTAGGGAGGGCCCACTACGAGCAGTACTTC
>TRBV30|TRBJ1-1|NA|NA
CAWRASTGNTEAFF
TGTGCCTGGAGAGCCTCGACCGGGAACACTGAAGCTTTCTTT
>TRBV27|TRBJ2-7|NA|NA
CASSFQAGYSYEQYF
TGTGCCAGCAGTTTTCAAGCTGGGTACTCCTACGAGCAGTACTTC
>TRBV6-5|TRBJ1-1|NA|NA
CASSYTTWDTEAFF
TGTGCCAGCAGTTACACTACTTGGGACACTGAAGCTTTCTTT
>TRBV19|TRBJ1-2|NA|NA
CASSGGGTGVYGYTF
TGTGCCAGTAGCGGCGGCGGTACGGGGGTCTATGGCTACACCTTC
>TRBV30|TRBJ2-4|NA|NA
CAWSVGGGELNIQYF
TGTGCCTGGAGTGTAGGGGGGGGAGAGTTAAACATTCAGTACTTC
>TRBV7-9|TRBJ2-1|NA|NA
CASSFSVNEQFF
TGTGCCAGCAGCTTCTCGGTGAATGAGCAGTTCTTC
>TRBV29-1|TRBJ2-7|TRBD2|NA
CSVEGGSFYEQYF
TGCAGCGTTGAGGGCGGGAGTTTCTACGAGCAGTACTTC
>TRBV7-8|TRBJ2-3|TRBD2|NA
CASSSGLAGGLSTDTQYF
TGTGCCAGCAGCTCTGGACTAGCGGGGGGGCTAAGCACAGATACGCAGTATTTT
>TRBV19|TRBJ1-1|NA|NA
CASSFREMNTEAFF
TGTGCCAGTAGTTTCAGGGAAATGAACACTGAAGCTTTCTTT
>TRBV6-5|TRBJ1-1|NA|NA
CASRPRPDGEAFF
TGTGCCAGCAGGCCCCGGCCTGACGGCGAAGCTTTCTTT